The 24 T cell receptor beta chains reported below all come from one sample, sequenced in a study of blood T cells in healthy people across ages. Combining a sample-barcoded 5' primer with a J-beta primer mix, a second PCR ran for roughly 6 to 12 cycles. TCRdb re-called the 5' RACE reads with MiXCR, one entry per CDR3 protein. The sample holds 500,000 to 700,000 distinct CDR3 sequences; less than 35% are singletons and the top ten take 15% to 18%. The sample comprised blood. The receptors here all came from a woman of 80 years or more in good health.

This clonotype came up many times. The CDR3 here is CATSAGTVYEQYF. The CDR3 DNA follows: TGTGCCACCTCGGCCGGGACAGTCTACGAGCAGTACTTC. The chain recombines TRBV12-3 or TRBV12-4 with TRBJ2-7, with TRBD1 matching 7 bases. The CDR3 extends over 13 amino acids. The V gene end was trimmed by 10 bases and the J gene end by 3 bases; junction bases not matched to a gene: 9.

This clonotype was counted only a few times. V usage is TRBV20-1 and J usage is TRBJ2-5; 10 bases fit TRBD2. Germline V lookup: CDR1 DFQATT, CDR2 SNEGSKA (reference sequence). The V gene end was trimmed by 0 bases and the J gene end by 11 bases; junction bases not matched to a gene: 9. CDR3 length: 14 residues. The CDR3 sequence is CSARDSGGRNEQYF. DNA of the CDR3: TGCAGTGCTAGAGATAGCGGGGGGCGGAATGAGCAGTACTTC.

CDR3 residues: CASSKGQGRNQPQHF. The CDR3 DNA is TGTGCCAGCAGTAAGGGACAGGGAAGGAATCAGCCCCAGCATTTT. The J gene is TRBJ1-5, the V gene TRBV27, with TRBD1 matching 9 bases. V was pared by 5 bases and J by 4 bases, with 6 bases of the junction left unmatched. The CDR3 consists of 15 residues. CDR1 and CDR2 (germline): MNHEY, SMNVEV (reference sequence).

The chain carries TRBV24-1 and TRBJ2-7; 9 bases line up with TRBD1. The trim removed 5 bases at V and 7 bases at J, leaving 11 bases unmatched. Germline lookup yields CDR1 KGHDR and CDR2 SFDVKD. The CDR3 contains 15 residues. Written as DNA, the CDR3 is TGTGCCACCAGTGGGTACGGACAGGGGTACAATGAGCAGTACTTC. Translation: CATSGYGQGYNEQYF.

With regard to this clonotype: A much larger clone lies a single base off, so this may be a read error. The V gene is TRBV13, the J gene TRBJ2-7, with 8 nucleotides matching TRBD1. TRBJ2-5 matches the DNA end more closely, so the J call is doubtful. The CDR3 length is 16 residues. Per the germline V gene, CDR1 is PRHDT and CDR2 is FYEKMQ (reference sequence). The CDR3: CAGSPTSGQGRETQYF. The CDR3 bases are TGTGCCGGCAGCCCTACCTCTGGACAGGGACGAGAGACCCAGTACTTC.

This clonotype came up many times. V is TRBV7-3 and J is TRBJ2-1; TRBD2 agrees at 9 bases. The V segment lost 0 bases and the J segment 8 bases; nucleotides outside the gene matches: 5. CDR1 is SGHTA, CDR2 FQGTGA, per germline. This CDR3 has 15 amino acids. CDR3 sequence (DNA): TGTGCCAGCAGCTTAACTGCGGGGGGGGACCATGAGCAGTTCTTC. Translating it yields CASSLTAGGDHEQFF.

This clonotype was observed many times. CDR3 sequence reads: CASSHSGDGYTF. The CDR3 DNA reads as TGTGCCAGCAGCCATTCCGGGGATGGCTACACCTTC. The chain carries TRBV3-1 and TRBJ1-2; D ambiguous. V lost 3 bases, J lost 6 bases, and 8 bases lay in between. The germline V gene has CDR1 LGHDT and CDR2 YNNKEL (reference sequence). The CDR3 has 12 residues.

This clonotype was found many times. The chain uses TRBV9 and TRBJ2-7; 10 nucleotides match TRBD2. With V trimmed by 0 bases and J by 4 bases, 4 bases remained unmatched. The length of the CDR3 is 15 residues. Germline loops: CDR1 SGDLS, CDR2 YYNGEE. CDR3 coding DNA: TGTGCCAGCAGCGTAGGAACTAGCGGGGTATACGAGCAGTACTTC. This encodes CASSVGTSGVYEQYF.

This clonotype was recorded a few times. A much larger clone lies a single base off, so this may be a read error. The rearrangement joins TRBV5-1 to TRBJ2-7; no clear D gene. The CDR3 extends over 14 amino acids. The germline V and J ends were trimmed by 1 base and 7 bases, with 15 bases remaining between them. From germline, CDR1 is SGHRS and CDR2 YFSETQ. CDR3 nucleotides: TGCGCCAGCAGCTTGCGGGCCCCAACTGATGAGCAGTACTTC. Translated: CASSLRAPTDEQYF.

The chain is built from TRBV28 and TRBJ2-1, with 8 bases identical to TRBD1. The CDR3 runs 18 residues. Looked up from germline, CDR1 is MDHEN and CDR2 is SYDVKM. The ends lost 5 bases at V and 1 base at J; junction bases unmatched: 13. The DNA for the CDR3 is TGTGCCAGCAGTCCCTGGACAGGGAGCGACAAGTCCTACAATGAGCAGTTCTTC. Residues: CASSPWTGSDKSYNEQFF.

This clonotype showed up many times. J is TRBJ1-2 and V is TRBV7-2; 8 nucleotides match TRBD1. The CDR3 consists of 12 residues. V dropped 5 bases and J dropped 8; count of bases not matched to a gene: 4. Germline loops: CDR1 SGHTA, CDR2 FQGNSA. The CDR3 coding sequence is TGTGCCAGCAGCCCGTCAGGGGGCGGCTACACCTTC. This encodes CASSPSGGGYTF.

The V gene is TRBV29-1, the J gene TRBJ1-1; D remains ambiguous. Trimming removed 7 bases at V and 0 bases at J, with 18 bases between. Germline lookup yields CDR1 SQVTM and CDR2 ANQGSEA. The CDR3 runs to 15 residues. As DNA, the CDR3 is TGCAGCGGCCGAACCCGCGGAGCCGTGAACACTGAAGCTTTCTTT. Its protein product is CSGRTRGAVNTEAFF.

This chain's CDR3 is CASSYSKGNQPQHF. CDR3 in DNA: TGTGCCAGCAGTTACTCGAAGGGGAATCAGCCCCAGCATTTT. The gene calls are TRBV6-2 or TRBV6-3 and TRBJ1-5, with D maybe TRBD1 (5 bases). This CDR3 region has 14 residues. V shed 0 bases and J shed 4 bases, with 7 bases lying between them. CDR1 MNHEY and CDR2 SVGEGT come from the germline V gene.

This clonotype appeared many times. The chain combines TRBV7-3 with TRBJ2-1; 8 nucleotides align to TRBD2. The CDR3 is 14 residues long. Germline V gene lookup returns CDR1 SGHTA and CDR2 FQGTGA. After removal of 4 bases from V and 8 bases from J, the junction contained 7 bases not matched to a gene. CDR3 nucleotides: TGTGCCAGCAGCTACTCGGGGGGGGTCGATGAGCAGTTCTTC. This sequence encodes CASSYSGGVDEQFF.

As concerns this clonotype: With a much larger clone just one base away, this may be a read error. The chain links TRBV20-1 to TRBJ2-1; 10 bases agree with TRBD2. TRBJ2-7 matches the DNA end more closely, so the J call is doubtful. CDR1 DFQATT and CDR2 SNEGSKA come from the germline V gene (reference sequence). The length of the CDR3 is 15 residues. The CDR3 DNA is TGCAGTGCTAGACTACAGCGGGGGGGCTTCAATGAGCAGTACTTC. Translated: CSARLQRGGFNEQYF.

This clonotype occurred a few times. The J gene is TRBJ1-1, the V gene TRBV7-2; D ambiguous. Germline assignment: CDR1 SGHTA and CDR2 FQGNSA. The V end lost 1 base, the J end lost 4 bases, and 4 bases lay between the germline ends. The CDR3 has 12 residues. The CDR3, as DNA: TGTGCCAGCAGCTTAGATTTCACTGAAGCTTTCTTT. Translated: CASSLDFTEAFF.

The genes are TRBV20-1 and TRBJ1-2; a possible D gene is TRBD1 (5 bases). Between the trimmed V and J ends, which lost 7 bases and 7 bases, there was a span of 19 bases. CDR1 and CDR2 from the germline V gene are DFQATT and SNEGSKA (reference sequence). There are 13 residues in the CDR3. The CDR3 bases are TGCAGTGTTAAGTCGCCCTCGAGGGGTGGCTACACCTTC. Its protein product is CSVKSPSRGGYTF.

V is TRBV7-6 and J is TRBJ1-1; the match to TRBD1 covers 12 bases. J was trimmed by 1 base and V by 6 bases; bases with no gene match: 15. This CDR3 is 19 amino acids long. Germline V gives CDR1 SGHVS, CDR2 FNYEAQ. Here the CDR3 reads CASRKERGQGARGNTEAFF. As DNA, the CDR3 is TGTGCCAGCAGAAAAGAACGGGGACAGGGGGCGAGGGGGAACACTGAAGCTTTCTTT.

This clonotype has just one count. The junction departs from germline at one end; a sequencing error may be responsible. This chain connects TRBV9 to TRBJ2-7; a weak D match, TRBD1 (5 bases). CDR3 length: 14 amino acids. Looked up from germline, CDR1 is SGDLS and CDR2 is YYNGEE. The CDR3 here is CTSSATDSSYEQYF. The DNA of the CDR3 is TGTACCAGCAGCGCGACCGACAGCTCTTACGAGCAGTACTTC.

Concerning this clonotype: This may stem from a read error, because a much larger clone lies one nucleotide away. The V gene is TRBV7-9, the J gene TRBJ1-4, with TRBD1 as a possible D gene (5 bases). Trimming took 4 bases from V and 10 from J, leaving 19 bases between them. The CDR3 has 15 residues. The germline gives CDR1 SEHNR, CDR2 FQNEAQ (reference sequence). Here the CDR3 reads CASSSNRDRTGKLFF. The CDR3 DNA reads as TGTGCCAGCAGCTCGAATAGGGACCGGACTGGAAAACTGTTTTTT.

V and J are TRBV20-1 and TRBJ2-5; tentative D call: TRBD2 (5 bases). CDR1 is DFQATT and CDR2 is SNEGSKA in the germline V gene (reference sequence). The CDR3 contains 11 residues. Trimming took 6 bases from V and 5 from J, leaving 10 bases between them. CDR3 nucleotide sequence: TGCAGTGCCCCCGGGGAGGAGACCCAGTACTTC. The encoded protein is CSAPGEETQYF.

In its sample, this clonotype was seen many times. J is TRBJ2-1 and V is TRBV5-1; 16 bases map to TRBD2. CDR1 is SGHRS and CDR2 is YFSETQ in the germline V gene. CDR3 length: 18 amino acids. With V trimmed by 4 bases and J by 4 bases, 8 bases remained unmatched. The CDR3, as DNA: TGCGCCAGCAGCCCGGGACTAGCGGGGGGGCCCACATACAATGAGCAGTTCTTC. Residues: CASSPGLAGGPTYNEQFF.

The chain joins TRBV6-1 to TRBJ1-6; 8 positions agree with TRBD1. Germline V gene data show CDR1 as MNHNS and CDR2 as SASEGT. This CDR3 has 14 residues. J was trimmed by 9 bases and V by 7 bases; bases with no gene match: 8. CDR3: CASTLRTGSSPLHF. DNA for the CDR3: TGTGCCAGCACCCTCAGGACAGGGAGTTCACCCCTCCACTTT.

The rearrangement joins TRBV20-1 to TRBJ1-5; 11 bases are shared with TRBD1. This CDR3 is built from 14 residues. Germline CDR1 reads DFQATT; CDR2 reads SNEGSKA (reference sequence). The trim removed 1 base at V and 5 bases at J, leaving 1 base unmatched. The CDR3 DNA reads as TGCAGTGCTAGAGCGGGACAGGGGGATCAGCCCCAGCATTTT. Its protein is CSARAGQGDQPQHF.